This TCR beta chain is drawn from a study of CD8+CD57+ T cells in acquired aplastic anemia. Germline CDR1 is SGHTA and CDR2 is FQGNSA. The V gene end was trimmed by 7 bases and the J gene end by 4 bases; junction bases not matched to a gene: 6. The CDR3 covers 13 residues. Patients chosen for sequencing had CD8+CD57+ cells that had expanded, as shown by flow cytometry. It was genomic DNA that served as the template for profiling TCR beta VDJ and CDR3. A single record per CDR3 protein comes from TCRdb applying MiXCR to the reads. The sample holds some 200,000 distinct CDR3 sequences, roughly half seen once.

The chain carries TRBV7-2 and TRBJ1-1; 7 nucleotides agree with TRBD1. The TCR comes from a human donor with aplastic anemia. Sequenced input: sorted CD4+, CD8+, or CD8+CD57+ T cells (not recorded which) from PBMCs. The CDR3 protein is CASTLQGSTEAFF. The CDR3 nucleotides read TGTGCCAGCACCCTACAGGGGTCCACTGAAGCTTTCTTT. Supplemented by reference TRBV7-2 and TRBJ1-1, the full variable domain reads GAGVSQSPSNKVTEKGKDVELRCDPISGHTALYWYRQSLGQGLEFLIYFQGNSAPDKSGLPSDRFSAERTGGSVSTLTIQRTQQEDSAVYLCASTLQGSTEAFFGQGTRLTVV.